The 24 T cell receptor beta chains presented below share a single source sample, sequenced in a study of cytomegalovirus exposure and HLA in healthy donors. Primers included in the PCR were 60 Vbeta and 13 Jbeta primers. The table came from immunoSEQ multiplex PCR; TCRdb's copy has only in-frame clones and leaves some out. Among some 120,000 clones listed, roughly 80% were seen once. Sequencing was done on a sample of PBMCs. These receptors were taken from a man aged 35 to 55 in good health and CMV-seronegative.

The chain recombines TRBV5-6 with TRBJ2-3; D gene uncertain. V was shortened by 0 bases and J by 5 bases, with 4 bases between the two germline ends. The germline CDR1 and CDR2 sequences are SGHDT and YYEEEE. This CDR3 comprises 12 residues. The CDR3 spells CASSLDLDTQYF. The CDR3 DNA sequence: TGTGCCAGCAGCTTGGATCTAGATACGCAGTATTTT.

J is TRBJ2-3 and V is TRBV6-6; TRBD2 agrees at 14 bases. V dropped 2 bases and J dropped 6; count of bases not matched to a gene: 4. This CDR3 is built from 16 residues. Germline V gene lookup returns CDR1 MNHNY and CDR2 SVGAGI (reference sequence). This CDR3 reads CASSYGTSGGSDTQYF. CDR3 coding DNA: TGTGCCAGCAGTTACGGGACTAGCGGGGGTTCTGATACGCAGTATTTT.

This chain links TRBV19 with TRBJ2-7; D ambiguous. Germline CDR1 is LNHDA and CDR2 is SQIVND (reference sequence). Trimming pared 4 bases from V and 3 bases from J, leaving 4 bases between. There are 11 residues in the CDR3. CDR3 nucleotide sequence: TGTGCCAGTAGTACGTACTACGAGCAGTACTTC. Translated: CASSTYYEQYF.

The V gene is TRBV5-1, the J gene TRBJ2-5; 7 bases map to TRBD1. The CDR3 is 15 residues long. Germline values: CDR1 SGHRS, CDR2 YFSETQ. Trimming took 4 bases from V and 4 from J; bases not matched to a gene: 10. CDR3 bases: TGCGCCAGCAGCCACGACAGGGTAGGAGGAGAGACCCAGTACTTC. Protein: CASSHDRVGGETQYF. The full variable domain, its missing parts supplied by reference TRBV5-1 and TRBJ2-5, is KAGVTQTPRYLIKTRGQQVTLSCSPISGHRSVSWYQQTPGQGLQFLFEYFSETQRNKGNFPGRFSGRQFSNSRSEMNVSTLELGDSALYLCASSHDRVGGETQYFGPGTRLLVL.

The gene calls are TRBV7-8 and TRBJ1-5; 9 bases fit TRBD1. Germline CDR1 SGHVS, CDR2 FQNEAQ. The junction had 19 bases not matched to a gene; V was cut back by 5 bases and J by 2 bases. The CDR3 covers 20 residues. CDR3 region: CASSPRTSGTGYGGNQPQHF. CDR3 DNA: TGTGCCAGCAGCCCTCGAACATCCGGGACAGGGTACGGGGGCAATCAGCCCCAGCATTTT.

This chain links TRBV29-1 with TRBJ2-5; D is undetermined. The V gene's germline CDR1 is SQVTM and CDR2 ANQGSEA. The CDR3 extends over 11 amino acids. Trimming shortened V by 7 bases and J by 3 bases, and 9 bases separated the two germline ends. The chain's CDR3 is CSGSLEETQYF. DNA for the CDR3: TGCAGCGGGAGCTTGGAAGAGACCCAGTACTTC. Combining the CDR3 with reference TRBV29-1 and TRBJ2-5 gives the whole variable domain SAVISQKPSRDICQRGTSLTIQCQVDSQVTMMFWYRQQPGQSLTLIATANQGSEATYESGFVIDKFPISRPNLTFSTLTVSNMSPEDSSIYLCSGSLEETQYFGPGTRLLVL.

This clone was observed a few times. The V and J genes are TRBV18 and TRBJ1-3, with D possibly matching TRBD1 (6 bases). Trimming took off 6 bases at V and 4 bases at J, with 16 bases between the two ends. The CDR3 runs to 15 residues. The germline CDR1 and CDR2 sequences are KGHSH and LQKENI. The CDR3: CASSLQGYEGNTIYF. The CDR3 DNA sequence: TGTGCCAGCTCTCTTCAGGGGTATGAAGGAAACACCATATATTTT.

This clone was found once. The chain links TRBV5-4 to TRBJ2-7; D possibly corresponds to TRBD2 (5 bases). Germline CDR1 is SGHNT and CDR2 is YYREEE (reference sequence). This CDR3 is built from 13 residues. Deletions cut 1 base from V and 2 bases from J, with 7 bases between. The CDR3 nucleotides read TGTGCCAGCAGCTTGTGGGGAGCCTACGAGCAGTACTTC. This translates into CASSLWGAYEQYF.

CDR3 in amino acids: CASTRQGRSPLHF. The CDR3 nucleotides are TGTGCCAGCACTCGACAGGGGAGATCACCCCTCCACTTT. V usage is TRBV2 and J usage is TRBJ1-6, with 8 nucleotides matching TRBD1. CDR3 length: 13 amino acids. J lost 10 bases, V lost 7 bases, and 6 bases had no gene match. The germline V gene has CDR1 SNHLY and CDR2 FYNNEI.

The chain is built from TRBV7-2 and TRBJ1-3; D ambiguous. Germline CDR1 SGHTA, CDR2 FQGNSA. This CDR3 region has 16 residues. Trimming removed 2 bases at V and 0 bases at J, with 11 bases between. Here the CDR3 DNA reads TGTGCCAGCAGCTTATTCGTCAGTTTCTCTGGAAACACCATATATTTT. Translation gives CASSLFVSFSGNTIYF.

The chain carries TRBV5-1 and TRBJ2-7; 9 bases are a match to TRBD2. J lost 4 bases, V lost 0 bases, and 5 bases had no gene match. Germline V gene data show CDR1 as SGHRS and CDR2 as YFSETQ. The CDR3 is made up of 15 amino acids. CDR3 region: CASSLDPGLAYEQYF. The CDR3 DNA reads TGCGCCAGCAGCTTGGACCCGGGACTAGCTTACGAGCAGTACTTC. Full variable domain (outside the CDR3, taken from reference TRBV5-1 and TRBJ2-7): KAGVTQTPRYLIKTRGQQVTLSCSPISGHRSVSWYQQTPGQGLQFLFEYFSETQRNKGNFPGRFSGRQFSNSRSEMNVSTLELGDSALYLCASSLDPGLAYEQYFGPGTRLTVT.

The chain uses TRBV5-1 and TRBJ2-2; D not certain. V was cut by 1 base and J by 2 bases, with 12 bases left in between. Germline V lookup: CDR1 SGHRS, CDR2 YFSETQ. This CDR3 spans 16 amino acids. CDR3: CASSLMVTGNTGELFF. As DNA, the CDR3 is TGCGCCAGCAGCTTGATGGTGACGGGTAACACCGGGGAGCTGTTTTTT.

The chain is built from TRBV6-6 and TRBJ2-3, with a weak D call TRBD1 (5 bases). Germline-derived CDR1 and CDR2 are MNHNY and SVGAGI (reference sequence). With 2 bases removed from V and 1 base from J, the gap between germline ends came to 10 bases. The CDR3 is made up of 15 amino acids. This CDR3 is CASSYGQGRTDTQYF. The CDR3 coding sequence is TGTGCCAGCAGTTACGGGCAGGGTCGCACAGATACGCAGTATTTT.

The rearrangement uses TRBV30 and TRBJ2-7; D unresolved. The CDR3 totals 14 residues. V was trimmed by 0 bases and J by 4 bases, leaving 13 bases between them. Germline V gene sequence: CDR1 GTSNPN, CDR2 SVGIG (reference sequence). In DNA, the CDR3 is TGTGCCTGGAGTGTGGGCCCTTTAGGTTACGAGCAGTACTTC. It specifies CAWSVGPLGYEQYF. Complete variable domain (other parts from reference TRBV30 and TRBJ2-7): SQTIHQWPATLVQPVGSPLSLECTVEGTSNPNLYWYRQAAGRGLQLLFYSVGIGQISSEVPQNLSASRPQDRQFILSSKKLLLSDSGFYLCAWSVGPLGYEQYFGPGTRLTVT.

The V gene is TRBV7-2, the J gene TRBJ1-2; D is perhaps TRBD1 (5 bases). The CDR3 covers 11 residues. The V gene's germline CDR1 is SGHTA and CDR2 FQGNSA. V gave up 5 bases and J gave up 8 bases, with 9 bases separating them. The CDR3 DNA reads as TGTGCCAGCAGCCCACAGGAGGGCTACACCTTC. Translating it yields CASSPQEGYTF.

On this clone itself: The same CDR3 is also encoded by other DNA sequences in this sample. This chain uses TRBV7-2 with TRBJ2-3; no clear D gene. CDR3 length: 13 residues. Germline V CDR1 and CDR2: SGHTA, FQGNSA. The V end lost 0 bases, the J end lost 2 bases, and 3 bases lay between the germline ends. The CDR3 nucleotides are TGTGCCAGCAGCTTAGCCTACACAGATACGCAGTATTTT. This encodes CASSLAYTDTQYF.

The CDR3: CASSLGTGYYEQYF. The DNA of the CDR3 is TGCGCCAGCAGCTTAGGGACAGGGTACTACGAGCAGTACTTC. The chain has TRBV5-1 and TRBJ2-5, with TRBD1 matching over 9 bases. The last part of the DNA fits TRBJ2-7 better; the J call may be wrong. Germline V gene sequence: CDR1 SGHRS, CDR2 YFSETQ. The CDR3 is made up of 14 amino acids.

The CDR3 spells CATSRGQTGTDTQYF. In nucleotides, the CDR3 is TGTGCCACCAGCAGAGGACAAACGGGCACAGATACGCAGTATTTT. The genes are TRBV15 and TRBJ2-3; D unresolved. The CDR3 length is 15 residues. V was cut by 1 base and J by 1 base, with 9 bases left in between. From germline, CDR1 is LNHNV and CDR2 YYDKDF (reference sequence).

CDR3 coding DNA: TGTGCTAGTGGTCGGACAGTTAGCGGGGGGAGGCGTGACGAGCAGTTCTTC. The encoded protein is CASGRTVSGGRRDEQFF. The V call is TRBV12-5, the J call TRBJ2-1, with 10 bases aligning to TRBD2. V shed 5 bases and J 10 bases; nucleotides not matched to a gene: 17. Germline CDR1 reads LGHNT; CDR2 reads FRNRAP. The CDR3 sequence is 17 residues long. The variable domain in full, completed from reference TRBV12-5 and TRBJ2-1, reads DARVTQTPRHKVTEMGQEVTMRCQPILGHNTVFWYRQTMMQGLELLAYFRNRAPLDDSGMPKDRFSAEMPDATLATLKIQPSEPRDSAVYFCASGRTVSGGRRDEQFFGPGTRLTVL.

This clone was detected only a few times. This chain's CDR3 is CASLRASGSADTQYF. The CDR3 nucleotides are TGTGCCAGTCTCCGTGCTAGCGGGAGTGCAGATACGCAGTATTTT. This chain joins TRBV19 and TRBJ2-3; 10 nucleotides agree with TRBD2. In germline, CDR1 is LNHDA, CDR2 SQIVND (reference sequence). V shed 8 bases and J 4 bases; nucleotides not matched to a gene: 9. The CDR3 totals 15 residues.

The rearrangement links TRBV29-1 to TRBJ2-3; 12 nucleotides match TRBD2. V was clipped by 7 bases and J by 2 bases; unmatched bases: 1. This CDR3 has 13 amino acids. Looked up from germline, CDR1 is SQVTM and CDR2 is ANQGSEA. The CDR3 nucleotides are TGCAGCGGGACTAGCGGGATCACAGATACGCAGTATTTT. As protein: CSGTSGITDTQYF.

The chain combines TRBV28 with TRBJ2-3; 8 bases are shared with TRBD1. The CDR3 is 16 amino acids. V shed 6 bases, J shed 0 bases, and the junction held 8 bases outside the gene matches. Germline CDR1 is MDHEN and CDR2 is SYDVKM. The CDR3: CASRSGTGPSTDTQYF. The DNA for the CDR3 is TGTGCCAGCAGATCCGGGACAGGACCTAGCACAGATACGCAGTATTTT. The whole variable domain, filled in from reference TRBV28 and TRBJ2-3, reads DVKVTQSSRYLVKRTGEKVFLECVQDMDHENMFWYRQDPGLGLRLIYFSYDVKMKEKGDIPEGYSVSREKKERFSLILESASTNQTSMYLCASRSGTGPSTDTQYFGPGTRLTVL.

The chain couples TRBV5-6 to TRBJ2-1, with D maybe TRBD2 (5 bases). This CDR3 is 14 amino acids long. Per the germline V gene, CDR1 is SGHDT and CDR2 is YYEEEE. Trimming took off 5 bases at V and 2 bases at J, with 11 bases between the two ends. The CDR3 spells CASRQLGTYNEQFF. The CDR3 DNA reads TGTGCCAGCAGGCAACTAGGGACCTACAATGAGCAGTTCTTC.

The genes are TRBV6-5 and TRBJ1-5; tentative D call: TRBD1 (6 bases). Germline lookup yields CDR1 MNHEY and CDR2 SVGAGI. There are 15 residues in the CDR3. The V end was cut by 6 bases, the J end by 0 bases, with 12 bases between. CDR3 protein: CASSPDRHSNQPQHF. CDR3 sequence (DNA): TGTGCCAGCAGCCCAGACAGGCATAGCAATCAGCCCCAGCATTTT.